A selection of T cell receptor beta chains follows, all from one sample in a study of blood T cell repertoires in COVID-19. Using immunoSEQ multiplex PCR, the repertoire was profiled, and TCRdb retains in-frame clones only, with some absent. The table lists about 300,000 clones, about nine tenths of them singletons. The sequenced sample consisted of PBMCs or T cells enriched from blood (not recorded which). The receptor source for this set is a woman aged 18 to 35 who had recovered from COVID-19. Each CDR3 is given with its conserved first and last residue. The order of the fields is CDR3 protein, CDR3 DNA, V gene, clone size, D gene, J gene. The D gene is left open where the match is weak. Size values are once, few and many counts, or a class for expanded clones, and some rows have none.

CDR3 protein: CASSYSFGDSNEQYF
CDR3 DNA: TGTGCCAGCAGTTACTCGTTCGGGGACAGCAACGAGCAGTACTTC
V gene: TRBV6-5
clone size: few
D gene: TRBD1
J gene: TRBJ2-7

CDR3 protein: CASSRPTGTGNTIYF
CDR3 DNA: TGTGCCAGCAGCCGCCCCACAGGAACGGGAAACACCATATATTTT
V gene: TRBV7-2
clone size: NA
D gene: NA
J gene: TRBJ1-3

CDR3 protein: CASSDNRYRGTEAFF
CDR3 DNA: TGTGCCAGCAGCGACAACAGGTACCGAGGCACTGAAGCTTTCTTT
V gene: TRBV7-2
clone size: NA
D gene: NA
J gene: TRBJ1-1

CDR3 protein: CAISLTDLTSGRPNEQFF
CDR3 DNA: TGTGCCATCAGCCTTACCGATCTTACTAGCGGGAGACCCAATGAGCAGTTCTTC
V gene: TRBV10-3
clone size: few
D gene: TRBD2
J gene: TRBJ2-1

CDR3 protein: CASSQGLAGATYEQYF
CDR3 DNA: TGCGCCAGCAGCCAAGGGTTAGCGGGAGCGACCTACGAGCAGTACTTC
V gene: TRBV4-1
clone size: NA
D gene: TRBD2
J gene: TRBJ2-7

CDR3 protein: CASSQGTGDFNEKLFF
CDR3 DNA: TGCGCCAGCAGCCAGGGCACAGGGGATTTTAATGAAAAACTGTTTTTT
V gene: TRBV4-3
clone size: NA
D gene: TRBD1
J gene: TRBJ1-4

CDR3 protein: CASSAGTGNGNEQFF
CDR3 DNA: TGCGCCAGCAGTGCCGGGACAGGGAACGGCAATGAGCAGTTCTTC
V gene: TRBV10-1
clone size: NA
D gene: TRBD1
J gene: TRBJ2-1

CDR3 protein: CASSPLPRPQKGDEQFF
CDR3 DNA: TGTGCCAGCAGCCCCCTTCCCAGACCTCAAAAAGGAGATGAGCAGTTCTTC
V gene: TRBV7-9
clone size: NA
D gene: NA
J gene: TRBJ2-1

CDR3 protein: CASSLQENEKLFF
CDR3 DNA: TGTGCCAGCAGTTTACAGGAAAATGAAAAACTGTTTTTT
V gene: TRBV27
clone size: NA
D gene: NA
J gene: TRBJ1-4

CDR3 protein: CASSQPGLAYEQYF
CDR3 DNA: TGCGCCAGCAGCCAGCCGGGACTAGCATACGAGCAGTACTTC
V gene: TRBV5-1
clone size: NA
D gene: TRBD2
J gene: TRBJ2-7

CDR3 protein: CAWNHAQGRFF
CDR3 DNA: TGTGCCTGGAACCATGCTCAGGGTCGTTTCTTC
V gene: TRBV30
clone size: NA
D gene: NA
J gene: TRBJ2-1

CDR3 protein: CASSLVNGNSPLHF
CDR3 DNA: TGTGCCAGCAGCTTGGTTAACGGGAATTCACCCCTCCACTTT
V gene: TRBV5-6
clone size: NA
D gene: NA
J gene: TRBJ1-6